The text below deals with one T cell receptor beta chain. This sample is drawn from a study of blood T cell repertoires in COVID-19. About the research overall: Whether acute or convalescent, the COVID-19 samples came from the United States, Italy and Spain. PBMCs, B-cell-depleted T cells, or T cells provided the cDNA or gDNA that made up the material.

Assignments of participants to cohorts depended upon their own reported clinical history. As originally analysed: Amplification of reference gene primers was used by the study to estimate nucleated cell counts. Repertoires were generated with immunoSEQ multiplex PCR, while TCRdb's copy carries only in-frame clones and drops some. V and J calls and clone size come straight from that table; D and trimming were deduced from the DNA. The table lists 200,000 to 250,000 clones, about 86% of them singletons. The germline V and J ends were trimmed by 3 bases and 0 bases, with 10 bases remaining between them. The V gene's germline CDR1 is SEHNR and CDR2 FQNEAQ (reference sequence). This CDR3 spans 15 amino acids.

The sequence came from a woman in her fifties or sixties with acute COVID-19. The rearrangement uses TRBV7-9 and TRBJ2-3; tentative D call: TRBD1 (5 bases). The sequencing sample was made of PBMCs or T cells enriched from blood (not recorded which). The CDR3 DNA is TGTGCCAGCAGCTTCCAGGGTCTGAGCACAGATACGCAGTATTTT. As protein: CASSFQGLSTDTQYF.